Here is one TCR beta chain with its context. This entry comes from a study of blood T cell repertoires in COVID-19. Profiled with immunoSEQ multiplex PCR; TCRdb holds only in-frame clones, not every one. The table records some 250,000 clones, 82% of them present only once. The length of the CDR3 is 16 residues. The trim removed 2 bases at V and 5 bases at J, leaving 8 bases unmatched. Germline values: CDR1 SGHNT, CDR2 YYREEE (reference sequence). The chain has TRBV5-4 and TRBJ2-3; 10 nucleotides align to TRBD2. This receptor was taken from a woman in her sixties or seventies with active or convalescent COVID-19. Source material: peripheral blood. The chain's CDR3 is CASSFRSGGAVDTQYF. In nucleotides, the CDR3 is TGTGCCAGCAGCTTTCGAAGCGGGGGGGCAGTAGATACGCAGTATTTT.